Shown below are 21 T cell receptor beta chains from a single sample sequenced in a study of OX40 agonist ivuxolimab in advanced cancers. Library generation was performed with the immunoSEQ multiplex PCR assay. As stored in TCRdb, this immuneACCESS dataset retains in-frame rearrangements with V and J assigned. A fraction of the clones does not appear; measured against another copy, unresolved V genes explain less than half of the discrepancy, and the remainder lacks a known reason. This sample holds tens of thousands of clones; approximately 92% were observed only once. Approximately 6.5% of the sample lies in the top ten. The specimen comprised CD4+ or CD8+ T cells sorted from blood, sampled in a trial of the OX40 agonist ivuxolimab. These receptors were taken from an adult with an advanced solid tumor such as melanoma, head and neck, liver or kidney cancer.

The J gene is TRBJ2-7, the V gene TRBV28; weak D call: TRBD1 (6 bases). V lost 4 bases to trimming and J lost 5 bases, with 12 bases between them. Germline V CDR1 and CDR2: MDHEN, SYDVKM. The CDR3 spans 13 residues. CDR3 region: CASSSQGPDEQYF. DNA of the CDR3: TGTGCCAGCAGTTCACAGGGCCCGGACGAGCAGTACTTC.

The CDR3: CASSQGSRYTNQPQHF. CDR3 bases: TGCGCCAGCAGTCAAGGGAGTCGGTATACCAATCAGCCCCAGCATTTT. The V gene is TRBV23-1, the J gene TRBJ1-5, with D hard to call. TRBV23-1 is an ORF, and what it does is uncertain. The V gene lost 2 bases and the J gene lost 3 bases, with 14 bases spanning the gap. The CDR3 is 16 amino acids.

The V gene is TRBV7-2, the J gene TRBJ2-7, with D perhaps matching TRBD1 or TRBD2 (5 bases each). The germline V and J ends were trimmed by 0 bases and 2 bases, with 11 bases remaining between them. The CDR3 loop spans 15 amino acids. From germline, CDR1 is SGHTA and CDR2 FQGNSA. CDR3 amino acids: CASSLASGDPYEQYF. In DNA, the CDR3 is TGTGCCAGCAGCTTAGCGTCTGGGGACCCCTACGAGCAGTACTTC.

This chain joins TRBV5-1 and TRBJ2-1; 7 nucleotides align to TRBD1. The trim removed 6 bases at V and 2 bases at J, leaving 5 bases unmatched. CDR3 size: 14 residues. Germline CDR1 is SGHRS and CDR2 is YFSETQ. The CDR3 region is CASKRGGPYNEQFF. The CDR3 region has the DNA TGCGCCAGCAAGCGAGGGGGCCCCTACAATGAGCAGTTCTTC.

The CDR3 protein is CASSSPQQGGYNEQFF. The DNA for the CDR3 is TGTGCCAGTAGTTCACCCCAACAGGGTGGGTACAATGAGCAGTTCTTC. The J gene is TRBJ2-1, the V gene TRBV19; TRBD1 is a possible D gene (6 bases). The CDR3 is made up of 16 amino acids. In germline, CDR1 is LNHDA, CDR2 SQIVND (reference sequence). With 5 bases removed from V and 4 bases from J, the gap between germline ends came to 18 bases.

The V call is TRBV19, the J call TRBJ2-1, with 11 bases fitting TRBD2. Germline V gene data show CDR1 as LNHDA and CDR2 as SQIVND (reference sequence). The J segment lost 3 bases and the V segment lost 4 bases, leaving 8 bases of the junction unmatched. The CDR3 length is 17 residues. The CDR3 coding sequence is TGTGCCAGTAGTAGATTTAGCGGGAGGGGTTTCTACAATGAGCAGTTCTTC. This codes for CASSRFSGRGFYNEQFF.

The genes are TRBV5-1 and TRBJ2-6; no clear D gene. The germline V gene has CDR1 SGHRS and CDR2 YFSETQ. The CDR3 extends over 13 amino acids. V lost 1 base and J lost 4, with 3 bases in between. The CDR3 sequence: CASSLSGANVLTF. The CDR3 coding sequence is TGCGCCAGCAGCTTGTCCGGGGCCAACGTCCTGACTTTC.

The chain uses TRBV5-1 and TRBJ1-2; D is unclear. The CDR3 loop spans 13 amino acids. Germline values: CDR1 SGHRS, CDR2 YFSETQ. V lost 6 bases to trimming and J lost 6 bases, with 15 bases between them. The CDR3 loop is CASTTTPQNGYTF. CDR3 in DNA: TGCGCCAGCACCACGACCCCTCAGAATGGCTACACCTTC.

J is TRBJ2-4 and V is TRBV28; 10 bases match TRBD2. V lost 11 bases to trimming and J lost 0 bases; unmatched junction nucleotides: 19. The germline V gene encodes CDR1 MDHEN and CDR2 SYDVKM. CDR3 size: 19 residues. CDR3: CASGTSASGRHVAKNIQYF. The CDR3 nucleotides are TGTGCCTCCGGGACCTCGGCTAGCGGGAGACATGTAGCCAAAAACATTCAGTACTTC. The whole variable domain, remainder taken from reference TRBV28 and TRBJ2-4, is DVKVTQSSRYLVKRTGEKVFLECVQDMDHENMFWYRQDPGLGLRLIYFSYDVKMKEKGDIPEGYSVSREKKERFSLILESASTNQTSMYLCASGTSASGRHVAKNIQYFGAGTRLSVL.

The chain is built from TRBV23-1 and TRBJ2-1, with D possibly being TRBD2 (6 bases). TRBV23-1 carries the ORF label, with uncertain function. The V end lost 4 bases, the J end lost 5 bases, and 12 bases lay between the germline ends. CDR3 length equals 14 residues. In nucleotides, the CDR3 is TGCGCCAGCAGTCGGGGCGGGGAGGACAATGAGCAGTTCTTC. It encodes CASSRGGEDNEQFF.

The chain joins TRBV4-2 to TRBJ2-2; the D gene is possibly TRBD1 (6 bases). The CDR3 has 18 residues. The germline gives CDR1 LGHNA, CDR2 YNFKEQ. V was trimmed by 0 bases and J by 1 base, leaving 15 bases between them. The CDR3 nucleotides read TGTGCCAGCAGCCAAGACCCTAAAGGGGGTTGGAACACCGGGGAGCTGTTTTTT. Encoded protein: CASSQDPKGGWNTGELFF.

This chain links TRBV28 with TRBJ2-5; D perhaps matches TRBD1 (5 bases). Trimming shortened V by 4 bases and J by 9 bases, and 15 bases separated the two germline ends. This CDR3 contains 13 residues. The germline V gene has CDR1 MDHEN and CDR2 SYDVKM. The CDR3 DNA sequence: TGTGCCAGCAGTTCAACCGGCCTAGGGGCCCAGTACTTC. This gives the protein CASSSTGLGAQYF.

The CDR3 is CASSDPGLAEETQYF. The CDR3 nucleotides read TGCGCCAGCAGTGACCCTGGACTAGCGGAAGAGACCCAGTACTTC. The J gene is TRBJ2-5, the V gene TRBV10-2, with 10 bases aligning to TRBD2. Germline CDR1 reads WSHSY; CDR2 reads SAAADI. Trimming took 3 bases from V and 3 from J; bases not matched to a gene: 4. The CDR3 totals 15 residues.

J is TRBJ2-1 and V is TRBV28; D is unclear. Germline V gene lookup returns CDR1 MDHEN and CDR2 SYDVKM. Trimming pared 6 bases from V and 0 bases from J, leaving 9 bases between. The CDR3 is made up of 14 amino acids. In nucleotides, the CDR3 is TGTGCCAGCAGCCCTCCGAGCTCCTACAATGAGCAGTTCTTC. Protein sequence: CASSPPSSYNEQFF.

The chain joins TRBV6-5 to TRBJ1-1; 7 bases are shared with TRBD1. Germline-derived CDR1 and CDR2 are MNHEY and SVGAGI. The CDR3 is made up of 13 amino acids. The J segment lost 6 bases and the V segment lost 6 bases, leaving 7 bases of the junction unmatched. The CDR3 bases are TGTGCCAGCAGGCCGGGACAGAGCTCTGAAGCTTTCTTT. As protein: CASRPGQSSEAFF.

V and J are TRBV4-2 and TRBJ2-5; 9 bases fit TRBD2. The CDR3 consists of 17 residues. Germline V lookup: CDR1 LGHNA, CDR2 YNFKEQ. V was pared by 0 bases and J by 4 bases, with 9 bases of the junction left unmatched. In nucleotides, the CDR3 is TGTGCCAGCAGCCAAGATGGGGGTAGCGGGAGTGTAGAGACCCAGTACTTC. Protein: CASSQDGGSGSVETQYF.

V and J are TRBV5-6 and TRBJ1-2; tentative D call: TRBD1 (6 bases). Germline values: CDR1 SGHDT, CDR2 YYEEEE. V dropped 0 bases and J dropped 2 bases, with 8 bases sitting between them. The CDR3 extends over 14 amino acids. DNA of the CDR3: TGTGCCAGCAGCTTGGGGCAGGGGAACTATGGCTACACCTTC. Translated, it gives CASSLGQGNYGYTF.

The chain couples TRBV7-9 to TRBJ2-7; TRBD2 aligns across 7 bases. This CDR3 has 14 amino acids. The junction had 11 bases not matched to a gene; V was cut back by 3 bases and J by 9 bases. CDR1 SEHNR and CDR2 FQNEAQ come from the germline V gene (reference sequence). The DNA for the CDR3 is TGTGCCAGCAGCTTGGACGGGAGGCCCGGGCCGCAGTACTTC. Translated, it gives CASSLDGRPGPQYF.

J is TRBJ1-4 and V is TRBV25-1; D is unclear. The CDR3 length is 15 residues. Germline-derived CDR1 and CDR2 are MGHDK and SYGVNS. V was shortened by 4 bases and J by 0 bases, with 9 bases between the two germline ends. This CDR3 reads CASSVAWATNEKLFF. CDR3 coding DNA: TGTGCCAGCAGTGTGGCGTGGGCAACTAATGAAAAACTGTTTTTT. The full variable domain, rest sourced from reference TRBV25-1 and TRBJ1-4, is EADIYQTPRYLVIGTGKKITLECSQTMGHDKMYWYQQDPGMELHLIHYSYGVNSTEKGDLSSESTVSRIRTEHFPLTLESARPSHTSQYLCASSVAWATNEKLFFGSGTQLSVL.

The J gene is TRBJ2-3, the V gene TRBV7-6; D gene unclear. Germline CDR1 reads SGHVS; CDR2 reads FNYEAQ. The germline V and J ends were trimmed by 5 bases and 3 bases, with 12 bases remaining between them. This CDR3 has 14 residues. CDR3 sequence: CASSGRVATDTQYF. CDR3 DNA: TGTGCCAGCAGCGGTAGGGTAGCAACAGATACGCAGTATTTT.

CDR3 in DNA: TGTGCCAGCAGTTTTAGCTGGACAGAAAACACCGGGGAGCTGTTTTTT. It is translated as CASSFSWTENTGELFF. The gene calls are TRBV28 and TRBJ2-2; D is perhaps TRBD1 (6 bases). Trimming stripped 3 bases from V and 2 bases from J, with 13 bases between. The CDR3 runs to 16 residues. CDR1 is MDHEN and CDR2 is SYDVKM in the germline V gene.